The 22 T cell receptor beta chains below come from one sample, sequenced in a study of CD8 T cells in Susac syndrome. Random hexamers were used to reverse transcribe the RNA input (about 0.45 to 1 ug). TCRdb ran MiXCR on the immunoSEQ multiplex PCR reads and lists one entry per CDR3 protein. Of some 120,000 distinct CDR3 sequences detected, approximately 90% appear once; the ten largest clones hold 0.24%. The specimen was CD8+ T cells from PBMCs. Every receptor here comes from a human donor with multiple sclerosis.

The chain combines TRBV27 with TRBJ2-7; 7 bases are shared with TRBD1. This CDR3 region has 14 residues. Germline lookup yields CDR1 MNHEY and CDR2 SMNVEV (reference sequence). Germline trimming cut 3 bases from V and 3 bases from J; bases unmatched to any gene: 5. CDR3 coding DNA: TGTGCCAGCAGTTTCACCCGGGACAGCTACGAGCAGTACTTC. Translating it yields CASSFTRDSYEQYF.

This clonotype was counted a single time. This sequence joins TRBV11-1 and TRBJ2-1, with D uncertain. The CDR3 is made up of 12 amino acids. The germline V gene encodes CDR1 SGHAT and CDR2 FQDESV (reference sequence). The V gene lost 5 bases and the J gene lost 9 bases, with 11 bases spanning the gap. CDR3: CASSQETVEQFF. In DNA, the CDR3 is TGTGCCAGCAGCCAGGAGACTGTTGAGCAGTTCTTC.

CDR3 nucleotides: TGTGCCAGTAGTAACGACAGGGTTCTGAACACTGAAGCTTTCTTT. Translating it yields CASSNDRVLNTEAFF. This chain links TRBV19 with TRBJ1-1, with TRBD1 matching over 7 bases. CDR1 is LNHDA, CDR2 SQIVND, per germline (reference sequence). V lost 4 bases to trimming and J lost 0 bases; unmatched junction nucleotides: 5. This CDR3 contains 15 residues.

V gene TRBV7-6 combines with J gene TRBJ2-3; TRBD2 might be the D (6 bases). V lost 7 bases and J lost 2, with 10 bases in between. Germline CDR1 reads SGHVS; CDR2 reads FNYEAQ. The CDR3 is 13 residues long. CDR3 in amino acids: CASTGLITDTQYF. CDR3 sequence (DNA): TGTGCCAGCACGGGACTCATCACAGATACGCAGTATTTT.

This chain uses TRBV20-1 with TRBJ1-4; 7 bases fit TRBD1. Germline CDR1 is DFQATT and CDR2 is SNEGSKA (reference sequence). This CDR3 region has 11 residues. With V trimmed by 6 bases and J by 7 bases, 2 bases remained unmatched. CDR3 in amino acids: CSARGSEKLFF. CDR3 DNA sequence: TGCAGTGCCAGGGGGAGTGAAAAACTGTTTTTT.

The V gene is TRBV7-9, the J gene TRBJ1-3; 7 bases are shared with TRBD1. Germline lookup yields CDR1 SEHNR and CDR2 FQNEAQ (reference sequence). The length of the CDR3 is 16 residues. The trim removed 4 bases at V and 8 bases at J, leaving 14 bases unmatched. In DNA form, the CDR3 reads TGTGCCAGCAGCTCAGACTCGACAGGGCCTGACTACACCATATATTTT. Translated: CASSSDSTGPDYTIYF.

The chain has TRBV29-1 and TRBJ2-5; TRBD1 matches at 9 bases. Germline V gene data show CDR1 as SQVTM and CDR2 as ANQGSEA. V shed 5 bases and J 4 bases; nucleotides not matched to a gene: 8. The CDR3 sequence is 14 residues long. CDR3 bases: TGCAGCGTTACGGGACAGGGAGGGGCAGAGACCCAGTACTTC. It is translated as CSVTGQGGAETQYF.

J is TRBJ1-1 and V is TRBV29-1; D unclear. Per germline, CDR1 SQVTM and CDR2 ANQGSEA. The germline V and J ends were trimmed by 0 bases and 0 bases, with 11 bases remaining between them. The length of the CDR3 is 15 residues. The CDR3 reads CSVEDRISMNTEAFF. CDR3 sequence (DNA): TGCAGCGTTGAAGATCGGATTTCCATGAACACTGAAGCTTTCTTT.

This chain uses TRBV28 with TRBJ2-1, with 10 bases fitting TRBD1. This CDR3 contains 14 residues. V was pared by 7 bases and J by 10 bases, with 10 bases of the junction left unmatched. Germline V lookup: CDR1 MDHEN, CDR2 SYDVKM. The CDR3 DNA sequence: TGTGCCAGCATTCGGACAGGGGGTAGCGGGGAGCAGTTCTTC. Translated: CASIRTGGSGEQFF.

The chain uses TRBV19 and TRBJ2-2; 8 nucleotides line up with TRBD2. Germline CDR1 LNHDA, CDR2 SQIVND (reference sequence). This CDR3 spans 13 amino acids. J lost 4 bases, V lost 8 bases, and 3 bases had no gene match. The CDR3 DNA sequence: TGTGCCAGTTCTAGCGGGTTCACCGGGGAGCTGTTTTTT. Translating it yields CASSSGFTGELFF.

J is TRBJ2-1 and V is TRBV29-1; 9 bases map to TRBD1. The CDR3 is 14 residues long. Germline assignment: CDR1 SQVTM and CDR2 ANQGSEA. Trimming took 8 bases from V and 7 from J; bases not matched to a gene: 12. CDR3 loop: CSHLDDRGSNEQFF. Written as DNA, the CDR3 is TGCAGCCACCTGGACGACAGGGGGTCAAATGAGCAGTTCTTC.

The table lists this clonotype with a count of one. The V and J genes are TRBV5-4 and TRBJ1-2; D is uncertain. This CDR3 has 13 amino acids. V was pared by 0 bases and J by 10 bases, with 13 bases between. CDR1 is SGHNT, CDR2 YYREEE, per germline (reference sequence). The CDR3 DNA follows: TGTGCCAGCAGCTTGGGAGGGAATGAAGTCTACACCTTC. Residues: CASSLGGNEVYTF.

The chain employs TRBV20-1 and TRBJ2-3, with D uncertain. Trimming removed 1 base at V and 5 bases at J, with 13 bases between. The CDR3 consists of 14 residues. The germline V gene has CDR1 DFQATT and CDR2 SNEGSKA (reference sequence). The CDR3 DNA is TGCAGTGCTAGAGGCAGCGCCCGCAGAGATACGCAGTATTTT. Its translation is CSARGSARRDTQYF.

The rearrangement links TRBV5-1 to TRBJ2-3; D might be TRBD2 (7 bases). V dropped 7 bases and J dropped 4 bases, with 19 bases sitting between them. Germline CDR1 reads SGHRS; CDR2 reads YFSETQ. This CDR3 has 15 amino acids. The CDR3 loop is CASVGGTKSPDTQYF. CDR3 coding DNA: TGCGCCAGCGTGGGGGGGACAAAGTCCCCAGATACGCAGTATTTT.

The chain links TRBV28 to TRBJ2-7; D tentatively fits TRBD1 or TRBD2 (6 bases each). The germline V and J ends were trimmed by 3 bases and 12 bases, with 12 bases remaining between them. The CDR3 has 11 residues. Per the germline V gene, CDR1 is MDHEN and CDR2 is SYDVKM. CDR3 region: CASSLGGHLYF. The DNA for the CDR3 is TGTGCCAGCAGTTTGGGGGGACACCTGTACTTC.

The chain links TRBV20-1 to TRBJ2-3; 7 bases match TRBD2. The germline gives CDR1 DFQATT, CDR2 SNEGSKA (reference sequence). Germline trimming cut 5 bases from V and 5 bases from J; bases unmatched to any gene: 13. The CDR3 length is 15 residues. The CDR3 reads CSAWGLTQSLDTQYF. CDR3 sequence (DNA): TGCAGTGCTTGGGGACTAACTCAATCCCTAGATACGCAGTATTTT.

This chain connects TRBV20-1 to TRBJ1-2; unclear D gene. The V gene lost 0 bases and the J gene lost 4 bases, with 12 bases spanning the gap. The CDR3 extends over 14 amino acids. Germline V CDR1 and CDR2: DFQATT, SNEGSKA (reference sequence). CDR3 region: CSARDPLDIYGYTF. CDR3 bases: TGCAGTGCTAGAGATCCCCTAGACATCTATGGCTACACCTTC.

V and J are TRBV19 and TRBJ1-2; 10 nucleotides match TRBD1. CDR1 and CDR2 (germline): LNHDA, SQIVND (reference sequence). The junction had 7 bases not matched to a gene; V was cut back by 6 bases and J by 6 bases. This CDR3 is 14 amino acids long. DNA of the CDR3: TGTGCCAGTAGCTCGACAGGGGGCGAGGATGGCTACACCTTC. Protein sequence: CASSSTGGEDGYTF.

The chain links TRBV24-1 to TRBJ2-1, with D hard to call. The CDR3 consists of 14 residues. Between the trimmed V and J ends, which lost 1 base and 0 bases, there was a span of 3 bases. From germline, CDR1 is KGHDR and CDR2 SFDVKD. CDR3 in amino acids: CATSDLSSYNEQFF. The CDR3 DNA follows: TGTGCCACCAGTGATTTAAGCTCCTACAATGAGCAGTTCTTC.

This rearrangement joins TRBV4-1 to TRBJ1-5, with TRBD1 matching 7 bases. CDR1 and CDR2 from the germline V gene are MGHRA and YSYEKL. J lost 6 bases, V lost 8 bases, and 10 bases had no gene match. This CDR3 is built from 14 residues. CDR3 region: CASGTGPGGQPQHF. CDR3 DNA sequence: TGCGCCAGCGGAACAGGGCCAGGGGGTCAGCCCCAGCATTTT.

This clonotype appeared a single time. CDR3 protein: CATDRQPNYGYTF. The CDR3 DNA sequence: TGTGCCACCGATAGACAGCCAAACTATGGCTACACCTTC. V is TRBV2 and J is TRBJ1-2; D might be TRBD1 (5 bases). The V and J ends lost 10 bases and 2 bases respectively, with 14 bases between them. The germline V gene encodes CDR1 SNHLY and CDR2 FYNNEI. The CDR3 runs 13 residues.

The chain uses TRBV27 and TRBJ2-7; 8 bases agree with TRBD2. Germline V gives CDR1 MNHEY, CDR2 SMNVEV (reference sequence). With V trimmed by 4 bases and J by 4 bases, 12 bases remained unmatched. The CDR3 sequence is 16 residues long. CDR3 nucleotides: TGTGCCAGCAGTTCCTCGGGAGGGGCGCGCTGGTACGAGCAGTACTTC. Protein sequence: CASSSSGGARWYEQYF.